This record concerns one T cell receptor (beta chain) sequence. This sample was included in a study of OX40 agonist ivuxolimab in advanced cancers. Study-level background: The dose-escalation group included hepatocellular carcinoma, melanoma, renal cell carcinoma and head and neck cancer.

Using immunoSEQ multiplex PCR, the repertoire was profiled, and TCRdb retains in-frame clones only, with some absent. The data contain more than 25,000 clones, roughly 83% of them seen just once; the ten biggest clones take up 25%. Sampling times: baseline, cycle 4 day 1, cycle 7 day 1. This CDR3 contains 16 residues. Germline V gene data show CDR1 as MGHRA and CDR2 as YSYEKL. Trimming removed 2 bases at V and 4 bases at J, with 17 bases between. The source is an adult with an advanced solid tumor such as melanoma, head and neck, liver or kidney cancer. Sequenced material: CD4+ or CD8+ T cells sorted from blood, taken in a trial of the OX40 agonist ivuxolimab. The V and J genes are TRBV4-1 and TRBJ1-1; the D is unclear. Here the CDR3 DNA reads TGCGCCAGCAGCCAAAGATGGGCTTTTCCGGCCACTGAAGCTTTCTTT. Translating gives CASSQRWAFPATEAFF.